The source of this T cell receptor (beta chain) is a study of T cells after yellow fever vaccination. Study background: SMART-Seq v4 Ultra Low Input prepared the low-cell-number fractions.

Study-level findings and limits: Reappearance after the booster was seen for most primary-vaccination clones, at roughly 96% CD4 and 85% to 90% CD8. One caveat is that FACS-sorted repertoires could contain abundant clonotypes contaminating from the bulk population.

In germline, CDR1 is DFQATT, CDR2 SNEGSKA (reference sequence). V lost 5 bases and J lost 0; bases outside the gene matches: 4. This CDR3 comprises 14 residues. MiXCR was run by TCRdb on the 5' RACE reads, yielding one entry per CDR3 protein. The sample shows 510,000 or so distinct CDR3 sequences, about 19% of them seen only once. Remarks on this clonotype: Its target is not known.

The source material was PBMCs, sampled 15 days after the yellow fever booster vaccination. This receptor was taken from a man aged 25-45 years who received the YFV17D yellow fever vaccine. V gene TRBV20-1 combines with J gene TRBJ2-1; TRBD2 matches 7 bases. As DNA, the CDR3 is TGCAGTGCTCCACGGACTAGCTCCTACAATGAGCAGTTCTTC. As protein: CSAPRTSSYNEQFF.